The present TCR beta chain was sequenced within a study of blood T cell repertoires in COVID-19. Method: immunoSEQ multiplex PCR; TCRdb's copy keeps in-frame clones and lacks some. The sample records 95,000 to 100,000 clones, around 90% being singletons. Sequenced: peripheral blood. The source of this sequence is a man aged 45-65 years with acute or convalescent COVID-19.

CDR3 in DNA: TGTGCCAGCAGCTCTAACAGGGGAGTCAAGACTTTCTTT. Amino acid sequence: CASSSNRGVKTFF. The rearrangement joins TRBV5-4 to TRBJ1-1; TRBD1 aligns across 7 bases. The CDR3 sequence is 13 residues long. The junction had 11 bases not matched to a gene; V was cut back by 3 bases and J by 12 bases. The germline gives CDR1 SGHNT, CDR2 YYREEE (reference sequence).